The T cell receptor (beta chain) described here comes from a study of graft-versus-host responses after intestinal transplantation. Across the whole study: In this cohort, recipients had multivisceral, liver-intestinal, or isolated intestinal transplants. Uniformly, recipients were administered anti-thymocyte globulin induction with subsequent tacrolimus and steroids for approximately 3 years.

Sequenced by immunoSEQ multiplex PCR; TCRdb stores in-frame clones only, minus some. Among around 7,400 clones listed, about 70% were seen once. Note on this clone: The antigen remains undetermined.

Study-wide findings and caveats: GvH clones surfaced in recipient marrow, some emerging earlier in ileum or blood. Peak circulating GvH clone levels were associated with early post-transplant HvG declines.

Looked up from germline, CDR1 is LNHDA and CDR2 is SQIVND (reference sequence). The CDR3 is 14 residues long. Trimming pared 0 bases from V and 8 bases from J, leaving 10 bases between. The graft tissue was processed, and this released both intraepithelial and lamina propria lymphocytes. The sequenced sample was ileum tissue, obtained roughly 240 days after intestinal transplantation. The chain has TRBV19 and TRBJ1-4, with a possible D match to TRBD1 (5 bases). This clonotype was sampled from a human patient who received an intestinal transplant, so some T cells may come from the graft donor. CDR3 DNA: TGTGCCAGTAGTATAGAGGGACGTAGCGAAAAACTGTTTTTT. This codes for CASSIEGRSEKLFF.